Listed below are T cell receptor beta chains from one sample, sequenced in a study of response to subunit inactivated influenza vaccine. Via MiXCR, TCRdb re-called the RT-PCR reads, giving one row per CDR3 protein. The sample holds about 540,000 distinct CDR3 sequences, approximately 15% seen once. The starting material was PBMCs from blood, obtained 11 to 12 days after vaccination. Every receptor here comes from a man aged 45-65 years who received an inactivated influenza vaccine. Each CDR3 is given with its conserved first and last residue. D genes are given only for firm matches. Rows may omit the clone size; those that give it use once, few, many or a size class.

d_call j_call clone_size v_call cdr3_length cdr3_aa cdr3_nt
. TRBJ2-7 few TRBV28 11 CASSPGLEQYF TGTGCCAGCAGCCCAGGGCTCGAGCAGTACTTC
. TRBJ2-7 few TRBV14 15 CASSPQLGVPYEQYF TGTGCCAGCAGCCCCCAGCTCGGGGTTCCCTACGAGCAGTACTTC
. TRBJ1-4 few TRBV29-1 14 CSVAGDGFGEKLFF TGCAGCGTTGCAGGGGACGGGTTCGGGGAAAAACTGTTTTTT
. TRBJ1-3 . TRBV15 15 CATSPTGPGGNTIYF TGTGCCACCAGCCCCACGGGGCCGGGTGGAAACACCATATATTTT
TRBD2 TRBJ2-1 . TRBV20-1 13 CSALAGAENEQFF TGCAGTGCCCTAGCGGGAGCTGAGAATGAGCAGTTCTTC
. TRBJ2-5 . TRBV29-1 15 CSVELGVAVQETQYF TGCAGCGTTGAATTGGGGGTTGCGGTCCAAGAGACCCAGTACTTC
TRBD2 TRBJ2-7 . TRBV3-1 14 CASSQVGTSDEQYF TGTGCCAGCAGCCAAGTCGGGACTAGCGATGAGCAGTACTTC
. TRBJ2-3 many TRBV12-3/TRBV12-4 16 CASSSGVRSDPDTQYF TGTGCCAGCAGTTCAGGGGTTCGGTCGGACCCAGATACGCAGTATTTT
TRBD2 TRBJ2-1 . TRBV20-1 15 CSAIISGTSYNEQFF TGCAGTGCTATTATTAGCGGGACCTCCTACAATGAGCAGTTCTTC
. TRBJ2-6 few TRBV7-9 16 CASSLVGASGANVLTF TGTGCCAGCAGCTTAGTAGGTGCCTCTGGGGCCAACGTCCTGACTTTC
. TRBJ2-2 once TRBV29-1 10 CSGYNGELFF TGCAGCGGTTATAACGGGGAGCTGTTTTTT
. TRBJ1-1 many TRBV6-6 12 CASSYKRDEAFF TGTGCCAGCAGTTATAAGAGAGATGAAGCTTTCTTT
TRBD1 TRBJ2-1 few TRBV6-1 18 CASSLRADRGQTFNEQFF TGTGCCAGCAGTCTCCGTGCGGACAGGGGGCAAACCTTCAATGAGCAGTTCTTC
. TRBJ2-3 many TRBV4-3 13 CASSQELIDTQYF TGCGCCAGCAGCCAAGAACTAATTGATACGCAGTATTTT
. TRBJ2-1 many TRBV14 16 CASSQDLLSSYNEQFF TGTGCCAGCAGCCAAGATTTGCTAAGCTCCTACAATGAGCAGTTCTTC
. TRBJ1-3 few TRBV5-1 16 CASTEAAGASGNTIYF TGCGCCAGCACTGAAGCGGCAGGGGCTTCTGGAAACACCATATATTTT
. TRBJ1-6 . TRBV28 13 CASTRVTSSPLHF TGTGCCAGCACAAGGGTCACTAGTTCACCCCTCCACTTT
TRBD1 TRBJ2-3 many TRBV6-2/TRBV6-3 14 CASAPGQGTDTQYF TGTGCCAGCGCCCCCGGACAGGGAACAGATACGCAGTATTTT